Sequencing of this T cell receptor (beta chain) was carried out in a study of beta chain features in type 1 diabetes. Study-level background: There were 107,917,701 sorted cells examined across all samples.

Each population that was sorted was more than 95% pure. The study reverse transcribed the entire isolated RNA, so it sequenced expressed TCRB transcripts. Assay used: immunoSEQ multiplex PCR; TCRdb lists only in-frame clones, some missing. The sample yields about 140,000 clones, about 9.1% seen once. Study-wide results and limits: Any HLA-type effect on TCRB rearrangement remained unresolved here. TCRB CDR3 length was moderately but significantly reduced in all four CD4+ subsets of Type 1 diabetes patients.

A remark on this clone: The target antigen is unknown.

This CDR3 has 16 residues. Germline V gene lookup returns CDR1 SGHTA and CDR2 FQGNSA. V lost 5 bases to trimming and J lost 7 bases; unmatched junction nucleotides: 10. Sequencing input: central memory CD4+ T cells from blood. The gene calls are TRBV7-2 and TRBJ2-2; TRBD2 aligns across 10 bases. This clonotype was obtained from a woman in her 40s in good health. The CDR3 is CASSRSTGLASGELFF. The CDR3 bases are TGTGCCAGCAGCCGAAGTACGGGACTAGCGAGCGGGGAGCTGTTTTTT.